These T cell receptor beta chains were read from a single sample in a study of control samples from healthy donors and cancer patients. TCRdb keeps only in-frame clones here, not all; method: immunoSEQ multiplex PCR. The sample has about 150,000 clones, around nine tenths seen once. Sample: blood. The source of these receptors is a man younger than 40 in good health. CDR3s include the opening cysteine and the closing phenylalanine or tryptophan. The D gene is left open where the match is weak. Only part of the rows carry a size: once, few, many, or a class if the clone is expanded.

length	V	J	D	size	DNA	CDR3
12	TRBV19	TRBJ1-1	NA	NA	TGTGCCAGTAGTATTCCAGCCACTGAAGCTTTCTTT	CASSIPATEAFF
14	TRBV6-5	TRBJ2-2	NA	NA	TGTGCCAGCAGTTACACGCCCAGGAGCGGGGAGCTGTTTTTT	CASSYTPRSGELFF
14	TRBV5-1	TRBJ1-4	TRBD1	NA	TGCGCCAGCAGCCCGGACAGGGGGCTAGAAAAACTGTTTTTT	CASSPDRGLEKLFF
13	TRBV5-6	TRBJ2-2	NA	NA	TGTGCCAGCAGCTTGGTGGTGGCCCGGGAGCTGTTTTTT	CASSLVVARELFF
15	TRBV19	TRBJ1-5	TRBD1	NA	TGTGCCAGTAAGGGTCAGGGGGATAGCAATCAGCCCCAGCATTTT	CASKGQGDSNQPQHF
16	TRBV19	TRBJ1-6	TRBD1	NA	TGTGCCAGTAGTACCCGGGACAGGGGGCGCAATTCACCCCTCCACTTT	CASSTRDRGRNSPLHF
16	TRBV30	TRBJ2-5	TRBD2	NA	TGTGCCTGGAGTGTTGGCCTAGCGGGAGTAGCTGAGACCCAGTACTTC	CAWSVGLAGVAETQYF
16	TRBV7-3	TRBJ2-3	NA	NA	TGTGCCAGCAGCCCCACAAACCAAGGGGGTGCAGATACGCAGTATTTT	CASSPTNQGGADTQYF
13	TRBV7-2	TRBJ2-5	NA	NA	TGTGCCAGCAGCGTTGGTTTCGGGGAGACCCAGTACTTC	CASSVGFGETQYF
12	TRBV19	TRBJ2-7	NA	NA	TGTGCCAGTAGTATAGTACAGTCCGAGCAGTACTTC	CASSIVQSEQYF
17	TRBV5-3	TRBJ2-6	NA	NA	TGTGCCAGAAGCTTTAGTAAGGGATTCCCTGGGGCCAACGTCCTGACTTTC	CARSFSKGFPGANVLTF
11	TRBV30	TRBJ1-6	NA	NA	TGTGCCTGGAGTATAAATTCACCCCTCCACTTT	CAWSINSPLHF
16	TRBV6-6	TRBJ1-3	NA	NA	TGTGCCAGCAGTTACCGGACGGAATACTCTGGAAACACCATATATTTT	CASSYRTEYSGNTIYF
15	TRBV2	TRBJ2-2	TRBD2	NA	TGTGCCAGCAAGCTGACTAGCGGGGGGGCCGGGGAGCTGTTTTTT	CASKLTSGGAGELFF
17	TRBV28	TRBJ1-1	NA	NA	TGTGCCAGCAGTTTCGGGGGGGCAGGGGCGTTGAACACTGAAGCTTTCTTT	CASSFGGAGALNTEAFF
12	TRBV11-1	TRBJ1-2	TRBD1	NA	TGTGCCAGCAGCTTGAGACAGGGCTCCTACACCTTC	CASSLRQGSYTF
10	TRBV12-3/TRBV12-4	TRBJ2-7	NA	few	TGTGCCAGCAGCAATTACGAGCAGTACTTC	CASSNYEQYF
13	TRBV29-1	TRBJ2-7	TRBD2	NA	TGCAGCGTGGTGGGGACTAGTGGCTACGAGCAGTACTTC	CSVVGTSGYEQYF
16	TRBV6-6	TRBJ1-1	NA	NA	TGTGCCAGCAGTTACCCCAGGACAGCCACGAACACTGAAGCTTTCTTT	CASSYPRTATNTEAFF
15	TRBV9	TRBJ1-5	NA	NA	TGTGCCAGCAGCGTAGGGGGGGACCCCGGGGGGCCCCAGCATTTT	CASSVGGDPGGPQHF
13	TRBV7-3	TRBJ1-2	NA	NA	TGTGCCAGCAGCATAAGTAGTAGCTATGGCTACACCTTC	CASSISSSYGYTF
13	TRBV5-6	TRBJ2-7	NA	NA	TGTGCCAGCAGCTTGGTGGGGCAATACGAGCAGTACTTC	CASSLVGQYEQYF